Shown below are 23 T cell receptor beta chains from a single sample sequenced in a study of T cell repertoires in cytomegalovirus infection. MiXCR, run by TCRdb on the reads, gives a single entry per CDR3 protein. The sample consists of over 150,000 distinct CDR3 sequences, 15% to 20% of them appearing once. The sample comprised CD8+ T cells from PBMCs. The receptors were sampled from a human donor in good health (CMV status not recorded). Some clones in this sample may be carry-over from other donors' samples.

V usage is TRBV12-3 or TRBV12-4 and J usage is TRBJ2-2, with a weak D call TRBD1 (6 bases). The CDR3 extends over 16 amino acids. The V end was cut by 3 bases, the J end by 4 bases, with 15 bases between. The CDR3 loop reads CASSFGRGSSTGELFF. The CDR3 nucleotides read TGTGCCAGCAGTTTCGGCAGGGGATCATCCACCGGGGAGCTGTTTTTT.

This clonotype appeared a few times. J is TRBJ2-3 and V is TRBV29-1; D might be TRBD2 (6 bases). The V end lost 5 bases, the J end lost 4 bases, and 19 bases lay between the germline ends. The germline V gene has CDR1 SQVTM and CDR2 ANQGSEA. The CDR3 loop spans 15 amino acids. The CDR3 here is CSVRWWDRGADTQYF. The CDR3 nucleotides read TGCAGCGTTCGGTGGTGGGACCGCGGGGCAGATACGCAGTATTTT.

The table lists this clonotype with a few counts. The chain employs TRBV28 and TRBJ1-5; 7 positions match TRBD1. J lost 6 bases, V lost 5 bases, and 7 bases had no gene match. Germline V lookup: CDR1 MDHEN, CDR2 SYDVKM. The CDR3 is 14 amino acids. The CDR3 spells CASSPTGLGQPQHF. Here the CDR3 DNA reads TGTGCCAGCAGTCCGACAGGGTTGGGTCAGCCCCAGCATTTT.

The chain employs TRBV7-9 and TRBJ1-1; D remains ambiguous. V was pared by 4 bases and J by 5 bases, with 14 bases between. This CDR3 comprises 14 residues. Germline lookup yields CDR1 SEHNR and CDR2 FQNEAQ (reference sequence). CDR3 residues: CASSSVVGGTEAFF. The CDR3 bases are TGTGCCAGCAGCTCCGTTGTGGGTGGTACTGAAGCTTTCTTT.

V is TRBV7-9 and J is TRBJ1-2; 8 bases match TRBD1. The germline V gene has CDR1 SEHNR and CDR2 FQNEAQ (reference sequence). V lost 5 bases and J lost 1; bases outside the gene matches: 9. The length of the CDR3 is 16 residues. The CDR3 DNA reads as TGTGCCAGCAGCCGTTTACAGGGGGAGATTAACTATGGCTACACCTTC. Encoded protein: CASSRLQGEINYGYTF. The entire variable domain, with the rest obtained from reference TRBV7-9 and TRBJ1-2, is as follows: DTGVSQNPRHKITKRGQNVTFRCDPISEHNRLYWYRQTLGQGPEFLTYFQNEAQLEKSRLLSDRFSAERPKGSFSTLEIQRTEQGDSAMYLCASSRLQGEINYGYTFGSGTRLTVV.

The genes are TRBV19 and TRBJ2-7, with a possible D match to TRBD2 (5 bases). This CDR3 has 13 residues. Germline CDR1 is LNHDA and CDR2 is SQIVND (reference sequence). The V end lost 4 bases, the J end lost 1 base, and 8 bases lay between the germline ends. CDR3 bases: TGTGCCAGTAGTAAAGGAGGATCCTACGAGCAGTACTTC. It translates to CASSKGGSYEQYF.

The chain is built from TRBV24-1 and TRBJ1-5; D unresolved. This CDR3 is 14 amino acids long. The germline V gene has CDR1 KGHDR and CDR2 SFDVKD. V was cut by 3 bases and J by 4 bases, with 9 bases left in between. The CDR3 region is CATSDRRGNQPQHF. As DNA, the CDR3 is TGTGCCACCAGTGATCGTCGGGGAAATCAGCCCCAGCATTTT.

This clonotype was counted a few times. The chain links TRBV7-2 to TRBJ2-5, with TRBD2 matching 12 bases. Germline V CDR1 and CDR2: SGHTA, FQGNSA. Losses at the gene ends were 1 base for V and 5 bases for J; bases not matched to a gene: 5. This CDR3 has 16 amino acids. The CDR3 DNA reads TGTGCCAGCAGCTTAGGGACTAGCGGGGCCCTGGAGACCCAGTACTTC. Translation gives CASSLGTSGALETQYF. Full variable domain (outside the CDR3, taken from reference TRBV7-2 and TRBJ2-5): GAGVSQSPSNKVTEKGKDVELRCDPISGHTALYWYRQSLGQGLEFLIYFQGNSAPDKSGLPSDRFSAERTGGSVSTLTIQRTQQEDSAVYLCASSLGTSGALETQYFGPGTRLLVL.

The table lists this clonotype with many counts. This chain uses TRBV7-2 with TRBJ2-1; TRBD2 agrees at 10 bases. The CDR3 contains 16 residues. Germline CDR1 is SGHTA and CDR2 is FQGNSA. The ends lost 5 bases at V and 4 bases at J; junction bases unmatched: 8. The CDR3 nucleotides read TGTGCCAGCAGCCCGATAGCGGGGGGAGTTTACAATGAGCAGTTCTTC. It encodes CASSPIAGGVYNEQFF.

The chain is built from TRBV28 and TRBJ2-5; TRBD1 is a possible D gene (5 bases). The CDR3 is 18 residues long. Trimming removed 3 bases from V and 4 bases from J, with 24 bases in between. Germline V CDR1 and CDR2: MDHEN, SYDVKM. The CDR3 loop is CASSFFEAGFGFGETQYF. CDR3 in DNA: TGTGCCAGCAGTTTTTTTGAGGCAGGGTTCGGGTTCGGAGAGACCCAGTACTTC.

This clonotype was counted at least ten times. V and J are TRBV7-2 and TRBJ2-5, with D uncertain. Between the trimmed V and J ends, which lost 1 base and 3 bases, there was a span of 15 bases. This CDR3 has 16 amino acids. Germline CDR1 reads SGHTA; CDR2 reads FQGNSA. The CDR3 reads CASSLGVRFAKETQYF. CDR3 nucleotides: TGTGCCAGCAGCTTAGGAGTCAGATTTGCGAAAGAGACCCAGTACTTC.

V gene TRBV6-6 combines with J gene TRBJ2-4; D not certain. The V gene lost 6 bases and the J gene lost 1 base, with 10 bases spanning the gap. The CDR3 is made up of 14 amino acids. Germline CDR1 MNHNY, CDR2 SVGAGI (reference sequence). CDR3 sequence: CASSPNSAKNIQYF. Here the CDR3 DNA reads TGTGCCAGCAGCCCTAACAGTGCCAAAAACATTCAGTACTTC.

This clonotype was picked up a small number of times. The CDR3 loop is CASSFGVDSNQPQHF. The CDR3 DNA reads as TGTGCCAGCAGTTTTGGAGTGGATAGCAATCAGCCCCAGCATTTT. This sequence joins TRBV28 and TRBJ1-5; D gene unclear. Trimming pared 3 bases from V and 0 bases from J, leaving 9 bases between. Germline V gene lookup returns CDR1 MDHEN and CDR2 SYDVKM. The CDR3 runs to 15 residues.

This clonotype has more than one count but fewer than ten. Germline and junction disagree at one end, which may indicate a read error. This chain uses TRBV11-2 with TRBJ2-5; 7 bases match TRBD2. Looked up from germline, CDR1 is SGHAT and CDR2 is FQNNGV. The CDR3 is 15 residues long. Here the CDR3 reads CASSGAGVHQETQYF. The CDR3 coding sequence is TGTGCAAGCAGCGGGGCGGGGGTCCACCAAGAGACCCAGTACTTC. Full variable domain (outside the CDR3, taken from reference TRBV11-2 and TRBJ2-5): EAGVAQSPRYKIIEKRQSVAFWCNPISGHATLYWYQQILGQGPKLLIQFQNNGVVDDSQLPKDRFSAERLKGVDSTLKIQPAKLEDSAVYLCASSGAGVHQETQYFGPGTRLLVL.

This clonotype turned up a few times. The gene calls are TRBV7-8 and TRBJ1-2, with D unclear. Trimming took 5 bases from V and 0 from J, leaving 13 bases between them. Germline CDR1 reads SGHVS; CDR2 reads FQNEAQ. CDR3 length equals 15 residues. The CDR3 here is CASSPRARPNYGYTF. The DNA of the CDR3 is TGTGCCAGCAGCCCCCGGGCACGACCTAACTATGGCTACACCTTC.

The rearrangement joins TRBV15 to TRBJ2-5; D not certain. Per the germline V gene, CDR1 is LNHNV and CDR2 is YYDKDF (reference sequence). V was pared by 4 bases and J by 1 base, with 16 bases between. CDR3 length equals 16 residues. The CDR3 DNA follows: TGTGCCACCAGCAATACGCCCCATGGCCTCCAAGAGACCCAGTACTTC. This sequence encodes CATSNTPHGLQETQYF.

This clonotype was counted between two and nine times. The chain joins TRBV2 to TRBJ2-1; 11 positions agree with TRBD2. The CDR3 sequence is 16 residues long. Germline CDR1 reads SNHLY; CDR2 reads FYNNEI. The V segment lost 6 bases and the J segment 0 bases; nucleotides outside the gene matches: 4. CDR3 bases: TGTGCCAGCAGAGGACTAGCGGGCATCTCCTACAATGAGCAGTTCTTC. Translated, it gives CASRGLAGISYNEQFF.

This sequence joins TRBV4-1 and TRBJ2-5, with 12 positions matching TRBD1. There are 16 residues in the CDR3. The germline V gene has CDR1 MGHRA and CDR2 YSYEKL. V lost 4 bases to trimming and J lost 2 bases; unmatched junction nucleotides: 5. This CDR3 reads CASSRGTGGQQETQYF. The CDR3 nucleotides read TGCGCCAGCAGCCGTGGGACAGGGGGCCAACAAGAGACCCAGTACTTC.

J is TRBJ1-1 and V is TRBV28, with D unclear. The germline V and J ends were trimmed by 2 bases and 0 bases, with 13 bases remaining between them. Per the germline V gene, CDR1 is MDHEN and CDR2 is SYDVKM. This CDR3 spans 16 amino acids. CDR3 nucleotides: TGTGCCAGCAGTTTAGTGGTGTCCGAAATGAACACTGAAGCTTTCTTT. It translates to CASSLVVSEMNTEAFF.

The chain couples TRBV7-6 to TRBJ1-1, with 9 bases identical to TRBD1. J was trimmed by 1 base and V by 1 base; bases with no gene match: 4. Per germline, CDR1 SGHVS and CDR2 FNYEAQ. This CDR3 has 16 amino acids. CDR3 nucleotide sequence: TGTGCCAGCAGCTTAGATAGGACAGGGGAGAACACTGAAGCTTTCTTT. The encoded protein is CASSLDRTGENTEAFF.

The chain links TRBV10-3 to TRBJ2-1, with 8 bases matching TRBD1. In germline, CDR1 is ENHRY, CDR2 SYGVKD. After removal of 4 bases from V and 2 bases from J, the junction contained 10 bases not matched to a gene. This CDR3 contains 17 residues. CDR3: CAISVRLQGVTYNEQFF. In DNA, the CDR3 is TGTGCCATCAGTGTTCGATTACAGGGGGTTACCTACAATGAGCAGTTCTTC.

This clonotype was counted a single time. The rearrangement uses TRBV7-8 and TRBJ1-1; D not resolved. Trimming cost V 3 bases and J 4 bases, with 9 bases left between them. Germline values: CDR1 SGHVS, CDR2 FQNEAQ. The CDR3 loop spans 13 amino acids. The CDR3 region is CASSFNQVTEAFF. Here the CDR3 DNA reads TGTGCCAGCAGCTTCAATCAGGTCACTGAAGCTTTCTTT.

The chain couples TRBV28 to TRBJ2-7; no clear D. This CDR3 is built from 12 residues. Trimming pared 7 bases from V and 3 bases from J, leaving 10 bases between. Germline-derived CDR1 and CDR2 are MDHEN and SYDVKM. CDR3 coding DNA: TGTGCCAGCACCCTTCGAGGCTACGAGCAGTACTTC. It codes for CASTLRGYEQYF.